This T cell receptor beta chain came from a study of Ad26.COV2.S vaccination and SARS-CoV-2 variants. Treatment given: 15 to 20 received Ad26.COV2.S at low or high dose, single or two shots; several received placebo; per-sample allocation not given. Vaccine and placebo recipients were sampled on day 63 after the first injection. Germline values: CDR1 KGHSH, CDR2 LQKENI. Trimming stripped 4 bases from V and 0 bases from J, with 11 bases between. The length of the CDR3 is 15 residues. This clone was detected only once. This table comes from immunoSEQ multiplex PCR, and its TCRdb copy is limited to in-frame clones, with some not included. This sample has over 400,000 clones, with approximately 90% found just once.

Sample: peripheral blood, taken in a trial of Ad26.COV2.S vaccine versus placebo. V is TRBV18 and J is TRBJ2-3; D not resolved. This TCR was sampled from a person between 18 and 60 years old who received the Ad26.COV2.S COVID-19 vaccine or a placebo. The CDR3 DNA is TGTGCCAGCTCACGACAAGTACAGAGCACAGATACGCAGTATTTT. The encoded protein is CASSRQVQSTDTQYF. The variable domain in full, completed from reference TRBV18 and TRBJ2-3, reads NAGVMQNPRHLVRRRGQEARLRCSPMKGHSHVYWYRQLPEEGLKFMVYLQKENIIDESGMPKERFSAEFPKEGPSILRIQQVVRGDSAAYFCASSRQVQSTDTQYFGPGTRLTVL.